These 26 T cell receptor beta chains were all obtained from the same sample, sequenced in a study of blood T cell repertoires in COVID-19. Here immunoSEQ multiplex PCR was the method, and the copy in TCRdb shows in-frame clones only, minus some. The table records 90,000 to 120,000 clones, approximately 81% of them present only once. The sample consisted of peripheral blood. Every receptor here comes from a human donor in a cohort sampled during active COVID-19.

V and J are TRBV3-1 (or the pseudogene TRBV3-2) and TRBJ2-3, with D perhaps matching TRBD2 (6 bases). The V end lost 5 bases, the J end lost 3 bases, and 21 bases lay between the germline ends. Germline CDR1 is LGHDT and CDR2 is YNNKEL (reference sequence). CDR3 length: 17 amino acids. The CDR3 region has the DNA TGTGCCAGCAGCTTCGTGCAGGGTGCGGGGATAACAGATACGCAGTATTTT. Translating gives CASSFVQGAGITDTQYF.

The chain links TRBV27 to TRBJ2-4, with 12 positions matching TRBD1. The germline CDR1 and CDR2 sequences are MNHEY and SMNVEV (reference sequence). Unmatched junction bases numbered 9, after V lost 5 bases and J lost 1 base. This CDR3 has 18 amino acids. CDR3 nucleotides: TGTGCCAGCAGTCTTTTAGCGGGACAGGGGGCGGCCAAAAACATTCAGTACTTC. It yields the protein CASSLLAGQGAAKNIQYF.

This chain joins TRBV7-9 and TRBJ2-1, with 11 bases matching TRBD2. The J segment lost 8 bases and the V segment lost 0 bases, leaving 6 bases of the junction unmatched. There are 16 residues in the CDR3. Germline V CDR1 and CDR2: SEHNR, FQNEAQ (reference sequence). Written as DNA, the CDR3 is TGTGCCAGCAGCTTAGCCCAAACTAGCGGGAGTTATGAGCAGTTCTTC. It translates to CASSLAQTSGSYEQFF.

A word on this clone: The junction differs from germline at one of its ends, possibly a read error. The chain is built from TRBV7-7 and TRBJ2-5; 11 bases map to TRBD1. This CDR3 has 15 residues. Per the germline V gene, CDR1 is SSHAT and CDR2 is FNYEAQ (reference sequence). The CDR3 nucleotides read TGTGCTAGCAGCTCCGGACAGGGGGCTGCGAAGACCCAGTACTTC. Protein: CASSSGQGAAKTQYF.

This clone was seen a few times. V and J are TRBV19 and TRBJ1-4, with a tentative D call TRBD1 (6 bases). There are 15 residues in the CDR3. Germline values: CDR1 LNHDA, CDR2 SQIVND (reference sequence). V lost 5 bases, J lost 2 bases, and 12 bases lay in between. DNA of the CDR3: TGTGCCAGTAGTGTTTCGAGGGGGACTAATGAAAAACTGTTTTTT. This codes for CASSVSRGTNEKLFF.

This clone was picked up a small number of times. The chain combines TRBV7-2 with TRBJ1-1; maybe TRBD1 (6 bases). In germline, CDR1 is SGHTA, CDR2 FQGNSA. V lost 1 base to trimming and J lost 4 bases, with 13 bases between them. The CDR3 is 15 residues long. CDR3 protein: CASSLVWGLGTEAFF. CDR3 coding DNA: TGTGCCAGCAGCTTAGTTTGGGGGCTAGGCACTGAAGCTTTCTTT.

This clone was recorded a few times. The chain couples TRBV25-1 to TRBJ2-1; possible D gene TRBD1, 5 bases. The CDR3 has 14 amino acids. CDR1 and CDR2 (germline): MGHDK, SYGVNS. V shed 6 bases and J shed 4 bases, with 13 bases lying between them. CDR3 in amino acids: CASSSQEIYNEQFF. The CDR3 DNA reads as TGTGCCAGCAGCTCACAGGAAATATACAATGAGCAGTTCTTC.

The chain carries TRBV10-1 and TRBJ1-6; D perhaps matches TRBD1 (5 bases). Trimming cost V 9 bases and J 8 bases, with 8 bases left between them. The CDR3 runs 11 residues. Germline-derived CDR1 and CDR2 are WNHNN and SYGVQD (reference sequence). The CDR3 DNA reads as TGCGCCAGGGGGGGATATTCACCCCTCCACTTT. It codes for CARGGYSPLHF.

This clone was recorded a few times. The chain combines TRBV19 with TRBJ1-6; perhaps TRBD1 as D (5 bases). There are 16 residues in the CDR3. V was pared by 3 bases and J by 10 bases, with 19 bases between. CDR1 and CDR2 from the germline V gene are LNHDA and SQIVND (reference sequence). The CDR3 protein is CASSIRQGIPRSPLHF. The DNA for the CDR3 is TGTGCCAGTAGTATTCGTCAGGGTATCCCGAGATCACCCCTCCACTTT.

This clone was recorded a few times. V is TRBV24-1 and J is TRBJ1-5; 9 nucleotides align to TRBD1. Germline CDR1 KGHDR, CDR2 SFDVKD. J was trimmed by 6 bases and V by 1 base; bases with no gene match: 6. The CDR3 sequence is 16 residues long. The CDR3 region is CATSDFHTGGFQPQHF. Here the CDR3 DNA reads TGTGCCACCAGTGATTTCCATACAGGGGGCTTTCAGCCCCAGCATTTT.

J is TRBJ2-1 and V is TRBV29-1; 8 bases align to TRBD1. Trimming removed 7 bases from V and 1 base from J; junction bases left unmatched: 6. The CDR3 has 14 residues. CDR1 is SQVTM and CDR2 is ANQGSEA in the germline V gene. The CDR3 spells CSARDRTSYNEQFF. CDR3 nucleotide sequence: TGCAGCGCAAGGGACAGGACATCCTACAATGAGCAGTTCTTC.

The V gene is TRBV30, the J gene TRBJ2-1; D is uncertain. The CDR3 totals 12 residues. V lost 0 bases and J 6 bases, leaving 6 bases between the germline ends. The V gene's germline CDR1 is GTSNPN and CDR2 SVGIG (reference sequence). The DNA for the CDR3 is TGTGCCTGGAGTGTGAGTATCAATGAGCAGTTCTTC. Its translation: CAWSVSINEQFF.

In this sample, this clone turned up once. The V call is TRBV4-1, the J call TRBJ1-3; TRBD1 matches at 7 bases. CDR1 MGHRA and CDR2 YSYEKL come from the germline V gene. The CDR3 totals 15 residues. V lost 1 base, J lost 8 bases, and 8 bases stayed unmatched. CDR3 residues: CASSQVSRGSDTIYF. In nucleotides, the CDR3 is TGCGCCAGCAGCCAAGTTAGCAGGGGGAGTGACACCATATATTTT.

This rearrangement joins TRBV6-5 to TRBJ1-2; D unresolved. This CDR3 is built from 15 residues. CDR1 MNHEY and CDR2 SVGAGI come from the germline V gene. The V end lost 6 bases, the J end lost 0 bases, and 14 bases lay between the germline ends. CDR3 protein: CASSKPDLANYGYTF. The CDR3 DNA reads as TGTGCCAGCAGCAAACCCGATTTAGCTAACTATGGCTACACCTTC.

The chain is built from TRBV6-5 and TRBJ1-5, with TRBD1 matching 7 bases. The CDR3 has 15 amino acids. Germline loops: CDR1 MNHEY, CDR2 SVGAGI. With 6 bases clipped from V and 0 bases from J, the junction kept 5 bases outside the gene matches. The CDR3 nucleotides are TGTGCCAGCAGGGGTGACAGGGCTAGCAATCAGCCCCAGCATTTT. It codes for CASRGDRASNQPQHF.

This clone turned up a few times. V is TRBV30 and J is TRBJ1-1; 8 bases are a match to TRBD1. V dropped 2 bases and J dropped 4; count of bases not matched to a gene: 3. The CDR3 is 13 amino acids. Germline lookup yields CDR1 GTSNPN and CDR2 SVGIG (reference sequence). CDR3 bases: TGTGCCTGGAGTTCCCAGGGGGCCACTGAAGCTTTCTTT. Protein product: CAWSSQGATEAFF.

The chain carries TRBV6-2 or TRBV6-3 and TRBJ2-1; TRBD1 agrees at 10 bases. The CDR3 runs 16 residues. CDR1 and CDR2 from the germline V gene are MNHEY and SVGEGT. Trimming removed 6 bases from V and 7 bases from J; junction bases left unmatched: 12. The CDR3 coding sequence is TGTGCCAGCAGCTCTACCGGGACAGGGGTTAGGAATGAGCAGTTCTTC. It is translated as CASSSTGTGVRNEQFF.

The genes are TRBV5-1 and TRBJ2-7, with D possibly matching TRBD1 (6 bases). The CDR3 has 15 residues. Trimming took 0 bases from V and 0 from J, leaving 10 bases between them. CDR1 is SGHRS and CDR2 is YFSETQ in the germline V gene. CDR3 sequence: CASSLEGQFSYEQYF. CDR3 DNA sequence: TGCGCCAGCAGCTTGGAAGGACAGTTCTCCTACGAGCAGTACTTC. Variable domain in full (rest from reference TRBV5-1 and TRBJ2-7): KAGVTQTPRYLIKTRGQQVTLSCSPISGHRSVSWYQQTPGQGLQFLFEYFSETQRNKGNFPGRFSGRQFSNSRSEMNVSTLELGDSALYLCASSLEGQFSYEQYFGPGTRLTVT.

This rearrangement joins TRBV6-2 or TRBV6-3 to TRBJ1-1; TRBD1 matches 8 bases. Germline CDR1 is MNHEY and CDR2 is SVGEGT. This CDR3 comprises 15 residues. J was trimmed by 4 bases and V by 4 bases; bases with no gene match: 8. The CDR3 reads CASSSPADRVTEAFF. DNA of the CDR3: TGTGCCAGCAGTTCCCCCGCGGACAGGGTCACTGAAGCTTTCTTT.

The chain has TRBV7-9 and TRBJ1-6; TRBD1 agrees at 9 bases. Germline V gene data show CDR1 as SEHNR and CDR2 as FQNEAQ (reference sequence). The CDR3 is made up of 17 amino acids. V trimming: 6 bases; J trimming: 6 bases; junction bases outside the gene matches: 12. Here the CDR3 DNA reads TGTGCCAGCAGTCATTCGGGACAGGGAACTATTAATTCACCCCTCCACTTT. Protein sequence: CASSHSGQGTINSPLHF.

This clone occurred once. V and J are TRBV7-9 and TRBJ2-1; 9 bases are shared with TRBD2. After removal of 5 bases from V and 7 bases from J, the junction contained 15 bases not matched to a gene. The CDR3 loop spans 17 amino acids. The V gene's germline CDR1 is SEHNR and CDR2 FQNEAQ (reference sequence). CDR3 residues: CASSPFAGVAGANEQFF. Written as DNA, the CDR3 is TGTGCCAGCAGCCCATTTGCAGGGGTAGCGGGAGCGAATGAGCAGTTCTTC.

This clone has just a few counts. The genes are TRBV5-1 and TRBJ1-2; tentatively, D is TRBD1 (5 bases). CDR3 size: 15 residues. Looked up from germline, CDR1 is SGHRS and CDR2 is YFSETQ. Trimming cost V 0 bases and J 0 bases, with 9 bases left between them. CDR3 region: CASSLAGRANYGYTF. Here the CDR3 DNA reads TGCGCCAGCAGCTTGGCAGGGAGGGCTAACTATGGCTACACCTTC.

This rearrangement joins TRBV7-2 to TRBJ1-5; no clear D gene. The germline CDR1 and CDR2 sequences are SGHTA and FQGNSA. Trimming took off 2 bases at V and 0 bases at J, with 8 bases between the two ends. The CDR3 has 15 residues. The CDR3, as DNA: TGTGCCAGCAGCTTATCGGCGGATAGCAATCAGCCCCAGCATTTT. Translation: CASSLSADSNQPQHF.

The rearrangement links TRBV7-9 to TRBJ2-1, with 11 bases matching TRBD2. The CDR3 length is 15 residues. J lost 4 bases, V lost 5 bases, and 4 bases had no gene match. Germline V gene data show CDR1 as SEHNR and CDR2 as FQNEAQ (reference sequence). The CDR3 is CASSPTSGRYNEQFF. As DNA, the CDR3 is TGTGCCAGCAGCCCAACTAGCGGGAGATACAATGAGCAGTTCTTC. Supplemented by reference TRBV7-9 and TRBJ2-1, the full variable domain reads DTGVSQNPRHKITKRGQNVTFRCDPISEHNRLYWYRQTLGQGPEFLTYFQNEAQLEKSRLLSDRFSAERPKGSFSTLEIQRTEQGDSAMYLCASSPTSGRYNEQFFGPGTRLTVL.

CDR3 nucleotides: TGTGCCAGCAGCAACCCGGGACTAGCGGGACGGACAGATACGCAGTATTTT. It translates to CASSNPGLAGRTDTQYF. The chain combines TRBV28 with TRBJ2-3, with 13 bases that match TRBD2. After removal of 6 bases from V and 3 bases from J, the junction contained 9 bases not matched to a gene. CDR3 length: 17 amino acids. Germline V gives CDR1 MDHEN, CDR2 SYDVKM.

The genes are TRBV28 and TRBJ1-4; the D is unclear. Trimming shortened V by 5 bases and J by 4 bases, and 17 bases separated the two germline ends. The CDR3 covers 16 residues. The germline V gene encodes CDR1 MDHEN and CDR2 SYDVKM. CDR3 sequence: CASSLSPSRGNEKLFF. The CDR3 DNA reads TGTGCCAGCAGTCTTTCCCCAAGCCGGGGTAATGAAAAACTGTTTTTT.